This TCR beta chain stems from a study of blood T cell repertoires in COVID-19. This clone was counted a single time. Original data processing: Quantification of nucleated cells was approximated via reference gene primer amplification. TCRdb's copy holds only in-frame clones and misses some; the assay was immunoSEQ multiplex PCR. The V and J calls and clone size were taken over from that table, and D and trimming were inferred from the DNA. The sample gives approximately 280,000 clones, roughly 83% of which show up once; about 1.6% is in the top ten. This CDR3 has 16 amino acids. Germline assignment: CDR1 SGHRS and CDR2 YFSETQ. Trimming at V came to 4 bases and at J to 0 bases, leaving 6 bases not matched to a gene.

The chain employs TRBV5-1 and TRBJ2-3, with 9 bases matching TRBD2. This clonotype originated in a human donor with COVID-19, enrolled during active disease. The donor label of this sample is uncertain. Sequenced sample: peripheral blood. This CDR3 is CASSKTSGPSTDTQYF. CDR3 DNA: TGCGCCAGCAGCAAGACTAGCGGCCCTAGCACAGATACGCAGTATTTT.